In this sample, the clone carrying this T cell receptor (beta chain) turned up once. Susac syndrome patients met recently defined diagnostic criteria for definite or probable disease. Through negative isolation, CD4+ and CD8+ T cells were obtained, while TEMRA cells were enriched using FACS. This sample is part of a study of CD8 T cells in Susac syndrome. Study-level background: Each patient with Susac syndrome, at the time of blood draw, was therapy-naive, on corticosteroids, or on intravenous immunoglobulin alone.

The CDR3 has 16 amino acids. V lost 6 bases and J lost 7, with 19 bases in between. Germline V gene lookup returns CDR1 MNHNS and CDR2 SASEGT. Roughly 0.45 to 1 ug RNA was reverse transcribed with random hexamers. The amplification used immunoSEQ multiplex PCR on TCR beta CDR3; it spanned 54 Vbeta and 13 Jbeta. TCRdb analysed the immunoSEQ multiplex PCR reads with MiXCR anew, one entry per CDR3 protein. This repertoire shows roughly 110,000 distinct CDR3 sequences, roughly 94% found once; its top ten account for over 0.35%. The chain recombines TRBV6-1 with TRBJ1-6; D might be TRBD1 (5 bases). The sequencing input was CD8+ T cells from PBMCs. This receptor was taken from a human donor with Susac syndrome. In DNA, the CDR3 is TGTGCCAGCAGCCCTACCGGGACCCCTTGGAATTCACCCCTCCACTTT. Translation: CASSPTGTPWNSPLHF.